This note documents a single TCR beta chain sequence. These data originate in a study of control samples from healthy donors and cancer patients. The germline gives CDR1 WNHNN, CDR2 SYGVQD (reference sequence). The CDR3 extends over 13 amino acids. Between the trimmed V and J ends, which lost 5 bases and 2 bases, there was a span of 10 bases. The protocol was immunoSEQ multiplex PCR, while the TCRdb copy is restricted to in-frame clones and leaves out a portion. Of approximately 150,000 clones in the sample, approximately 94% were seen once. The receptor was derived from a man aged 40-55 years in good health. This chain connects TRBV10-1 to TRBJ2-7; unclear D gene. The sample consisted of blood. DNA for the CDR3: TGCGCCAGCAGTCCTGGACCCACCTACGAGCAGTACTTC. It translates to CASSPGPTYEQYF.